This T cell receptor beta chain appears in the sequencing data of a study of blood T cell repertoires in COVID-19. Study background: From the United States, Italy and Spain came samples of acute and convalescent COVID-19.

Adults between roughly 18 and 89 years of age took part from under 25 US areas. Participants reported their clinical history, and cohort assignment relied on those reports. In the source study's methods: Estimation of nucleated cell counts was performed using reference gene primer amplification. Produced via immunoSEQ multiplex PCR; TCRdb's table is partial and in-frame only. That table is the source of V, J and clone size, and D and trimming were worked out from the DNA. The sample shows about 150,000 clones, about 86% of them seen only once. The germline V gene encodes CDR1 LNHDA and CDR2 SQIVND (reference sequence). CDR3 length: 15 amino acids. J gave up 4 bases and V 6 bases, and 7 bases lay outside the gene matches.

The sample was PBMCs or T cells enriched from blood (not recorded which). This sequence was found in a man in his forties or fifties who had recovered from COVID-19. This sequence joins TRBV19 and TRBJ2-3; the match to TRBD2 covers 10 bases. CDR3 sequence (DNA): TGTGCCAGTAGCTTAGCGGGGGGAGTGGCAGATACGCAGTATTTT. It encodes CASSLAGGVADTQYF.